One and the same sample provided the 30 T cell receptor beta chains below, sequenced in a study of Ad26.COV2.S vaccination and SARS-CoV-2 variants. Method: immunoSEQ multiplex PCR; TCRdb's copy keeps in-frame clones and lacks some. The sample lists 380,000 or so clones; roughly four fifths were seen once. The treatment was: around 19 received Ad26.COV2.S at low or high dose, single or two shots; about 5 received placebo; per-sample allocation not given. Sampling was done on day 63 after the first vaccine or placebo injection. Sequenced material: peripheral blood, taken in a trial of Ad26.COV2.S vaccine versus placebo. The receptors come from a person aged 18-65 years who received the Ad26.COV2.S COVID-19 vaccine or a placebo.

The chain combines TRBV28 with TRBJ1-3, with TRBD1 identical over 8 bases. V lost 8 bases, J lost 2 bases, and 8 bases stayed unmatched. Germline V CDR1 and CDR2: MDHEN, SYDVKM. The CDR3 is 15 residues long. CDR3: CASSETGETGNTIYF. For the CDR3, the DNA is TGTGCCAGCTCCGAGACAGGGGAGACTGGAAACACCATATATTTT. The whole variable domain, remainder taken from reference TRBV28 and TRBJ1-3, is DVKVTQSSRYLVKRTGEKVFLECVQDMDHENMFWYRQDPGLGLRLIYFSYDVKMKEKGDIPEGYSVSREKKERFSLILESASTNQTSMYLCASSETGETGNTIYFGEGSWLTVV.

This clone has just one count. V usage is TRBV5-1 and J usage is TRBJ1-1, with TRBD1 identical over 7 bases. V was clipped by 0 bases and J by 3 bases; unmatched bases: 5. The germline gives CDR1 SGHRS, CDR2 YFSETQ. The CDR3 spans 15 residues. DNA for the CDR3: TGCGCCAGCAGCTTGGCCCCAGGGGGGTACACTGAAGCTTTCTTT. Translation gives CASSLAPGGYTEAFF.

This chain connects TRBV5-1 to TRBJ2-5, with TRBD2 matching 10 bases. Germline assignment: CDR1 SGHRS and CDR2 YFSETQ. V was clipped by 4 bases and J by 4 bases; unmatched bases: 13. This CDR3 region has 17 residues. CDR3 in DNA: TGCGCCAGCAGCGTGGGGGGCCCTAGCGGGAGACGAGAGACCCAGTACTTC. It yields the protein CASSVGGPSGRRETQYF.

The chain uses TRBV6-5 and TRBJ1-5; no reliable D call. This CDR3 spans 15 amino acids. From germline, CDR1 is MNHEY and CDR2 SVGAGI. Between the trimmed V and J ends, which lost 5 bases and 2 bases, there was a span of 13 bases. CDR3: CASSPSLLGNQPQHF. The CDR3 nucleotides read TGTGCCAGCAGTCCGAGCCTACTAGGCAATCAGCCCCAGCATTTT.

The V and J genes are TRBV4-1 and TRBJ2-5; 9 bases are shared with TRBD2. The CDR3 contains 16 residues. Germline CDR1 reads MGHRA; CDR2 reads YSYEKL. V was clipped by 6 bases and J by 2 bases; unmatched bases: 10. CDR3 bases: TGCGCCAGCAGACGTTCTAGCGGGGTAGGTCAAGAGACCCAGTACTTC. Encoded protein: CASRRSSGVGQETQYF.

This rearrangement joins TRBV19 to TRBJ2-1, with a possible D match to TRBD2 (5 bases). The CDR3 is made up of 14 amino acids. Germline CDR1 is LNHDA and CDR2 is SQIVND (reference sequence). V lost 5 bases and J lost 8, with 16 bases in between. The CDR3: CASSDGPPGDEQFF. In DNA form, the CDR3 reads TGTGCCAGTAGTGACGGGCCCCCCGGGGATGAGCAGTTCTTC.

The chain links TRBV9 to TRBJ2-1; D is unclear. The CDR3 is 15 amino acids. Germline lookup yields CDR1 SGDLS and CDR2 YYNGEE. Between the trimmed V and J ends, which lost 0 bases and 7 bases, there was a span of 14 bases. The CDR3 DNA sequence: TGTGCCAGCAGCGTAGGGGTAGCCCTAAGGAATGAGCAGTTCTTC. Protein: CASSVGVALRNEQFF.

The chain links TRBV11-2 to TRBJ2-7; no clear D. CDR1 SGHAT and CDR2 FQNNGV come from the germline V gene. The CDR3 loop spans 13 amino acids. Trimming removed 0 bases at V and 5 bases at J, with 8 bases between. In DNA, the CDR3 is TGTGCCAGCAGCTTAGACCTCCAAGACGAGCAGTACTTC. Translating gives CASSLDLQDEQYF.

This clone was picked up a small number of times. The CDR3 loop is CASSDESRVTEAFF. The CDR3 DNA is TGTGCCAGCAGTGACGAGTCAAGGGTGACTGAAGCTTTCTTT. V and J are TRBV2 and TRBJ1-1; D remains unclear. This CDR3 comprises 14 residues. Trimming removed 3 bases from V and 5 bases from J, with 13 bases in between. Looked up from germline, CDR1 is SNHLY and CDR2 is FYNNEI.

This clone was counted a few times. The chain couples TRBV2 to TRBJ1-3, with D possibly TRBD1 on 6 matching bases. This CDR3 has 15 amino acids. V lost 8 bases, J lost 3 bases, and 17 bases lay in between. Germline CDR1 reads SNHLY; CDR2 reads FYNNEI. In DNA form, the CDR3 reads TGTGCCAGCTGGCACAGGGTCAGAGTTGGAAACACCATATATTTT. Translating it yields CASWHRVRVGNTIYF.

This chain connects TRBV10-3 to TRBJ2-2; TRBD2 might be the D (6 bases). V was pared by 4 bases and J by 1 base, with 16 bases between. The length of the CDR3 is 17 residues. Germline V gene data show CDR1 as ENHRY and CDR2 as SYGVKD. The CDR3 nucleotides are TGTGCCATCAGTGTTTCTGCGGGGACCGAGAACACCGGGGAGCTGTTTTTT. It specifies CAISVSAGTENTGELFF.

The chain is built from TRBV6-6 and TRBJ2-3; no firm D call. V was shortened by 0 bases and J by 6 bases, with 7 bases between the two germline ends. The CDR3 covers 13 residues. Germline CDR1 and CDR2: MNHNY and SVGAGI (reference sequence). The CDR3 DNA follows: TGTGCCAGCAGTTACTCGATCGGGGATACGCAGTATTTT. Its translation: CASSYSIGDTQYF.

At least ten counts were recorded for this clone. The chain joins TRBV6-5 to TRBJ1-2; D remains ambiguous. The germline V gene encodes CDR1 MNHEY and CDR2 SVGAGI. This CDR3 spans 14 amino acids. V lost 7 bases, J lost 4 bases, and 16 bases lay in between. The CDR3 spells CASTSKDGVYGYTF. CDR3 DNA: TGTGCCAGCACCTCAAAAGACGGAGTCTATGGCTACACCTTC.

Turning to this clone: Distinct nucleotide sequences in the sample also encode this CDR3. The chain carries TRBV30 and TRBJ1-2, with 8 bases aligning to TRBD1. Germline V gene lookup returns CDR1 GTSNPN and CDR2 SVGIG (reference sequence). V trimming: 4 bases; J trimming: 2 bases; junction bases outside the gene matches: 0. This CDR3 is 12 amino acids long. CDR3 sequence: CAWTGGNYGYTF. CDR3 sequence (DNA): TGTGCCTGGACAGGGGGCAACTATGGCTACACCTTC.

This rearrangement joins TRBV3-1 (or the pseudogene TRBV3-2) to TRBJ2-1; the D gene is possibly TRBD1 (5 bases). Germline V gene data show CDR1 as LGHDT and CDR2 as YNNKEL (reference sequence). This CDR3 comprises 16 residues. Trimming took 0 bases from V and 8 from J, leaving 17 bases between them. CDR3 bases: TGTGCCAGCAGCCAAGAGGGGCCGCCTGGCGCAGATGAGCAGTTCTTC. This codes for CASSQEGPPGADEQFF.

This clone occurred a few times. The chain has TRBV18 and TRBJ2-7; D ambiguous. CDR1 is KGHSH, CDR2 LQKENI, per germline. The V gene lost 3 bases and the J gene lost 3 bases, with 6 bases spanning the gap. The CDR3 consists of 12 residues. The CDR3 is CASSPSLYEQYF. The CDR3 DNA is TGTGCCAGCTCACCGTCCCTCTACGAGCAGTACTTC.

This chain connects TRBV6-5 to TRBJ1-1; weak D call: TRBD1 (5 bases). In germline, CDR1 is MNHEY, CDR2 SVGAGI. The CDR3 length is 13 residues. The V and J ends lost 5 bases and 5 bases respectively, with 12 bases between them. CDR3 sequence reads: CASSLQEGTEAFF. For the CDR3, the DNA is TGTGCCAGCAGTCTTCAAGAGGGGACTGAAGCTTTCTTT.

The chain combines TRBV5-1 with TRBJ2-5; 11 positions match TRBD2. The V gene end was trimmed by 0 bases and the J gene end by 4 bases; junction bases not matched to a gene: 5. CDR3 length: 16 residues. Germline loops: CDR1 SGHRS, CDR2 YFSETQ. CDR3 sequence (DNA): TGCGCCAGCAGCTTGGGGCTAGCGGGGGGTCGAGAGACCCAGTACTTC. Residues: CASSLGLAGGRETQYF.

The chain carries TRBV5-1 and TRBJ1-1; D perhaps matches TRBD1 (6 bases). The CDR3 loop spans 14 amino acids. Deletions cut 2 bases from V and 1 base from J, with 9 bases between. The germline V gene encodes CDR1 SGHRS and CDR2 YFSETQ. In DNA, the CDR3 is TGCGCCAGCAGCTTAGGGGGATCGAACACTGAAGCTTTCTTT. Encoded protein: CASSLGGSNTEAFF.

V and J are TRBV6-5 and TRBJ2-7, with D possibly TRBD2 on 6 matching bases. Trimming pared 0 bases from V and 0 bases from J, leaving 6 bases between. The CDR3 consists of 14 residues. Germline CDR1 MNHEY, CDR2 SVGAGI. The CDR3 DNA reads TGTGCCAGCAGTTACTCCGGGGGCTCCTACGAGCAGTACTTC. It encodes CASSYSGGSYEQYF.

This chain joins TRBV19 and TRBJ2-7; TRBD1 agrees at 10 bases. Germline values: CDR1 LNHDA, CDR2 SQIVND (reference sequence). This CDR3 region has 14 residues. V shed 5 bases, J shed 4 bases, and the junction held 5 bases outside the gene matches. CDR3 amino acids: CASSGTGEWYEQYF. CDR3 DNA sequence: TGTGCCAGTAGTGGGACAGGGGAGTGGTACGAGCAGTACTTC.

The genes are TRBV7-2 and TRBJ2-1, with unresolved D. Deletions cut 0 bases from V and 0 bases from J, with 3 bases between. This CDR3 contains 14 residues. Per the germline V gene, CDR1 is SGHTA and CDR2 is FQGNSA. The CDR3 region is CASSLASSYNEQFF. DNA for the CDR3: TGTGCCAGCAGCTTAGCTAGCTCCTACAATGAGCAGTTCTTC.

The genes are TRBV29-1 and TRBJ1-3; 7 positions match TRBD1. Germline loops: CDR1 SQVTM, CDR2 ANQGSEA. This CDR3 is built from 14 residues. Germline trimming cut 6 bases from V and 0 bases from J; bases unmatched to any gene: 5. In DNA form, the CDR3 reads TGCAGCGTCCTGACAGGGAGCTCTGGAAACACCATATATTTT. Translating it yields CSVLTGSSGNTIYF.

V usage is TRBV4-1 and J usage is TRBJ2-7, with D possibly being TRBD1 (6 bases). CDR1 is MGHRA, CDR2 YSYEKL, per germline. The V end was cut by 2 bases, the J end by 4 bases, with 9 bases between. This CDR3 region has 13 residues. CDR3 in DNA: TGCGCCAGCAGCCAACTCACAGGGTACGAGCAGTACTTC. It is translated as CASSQLTGYEQYF.

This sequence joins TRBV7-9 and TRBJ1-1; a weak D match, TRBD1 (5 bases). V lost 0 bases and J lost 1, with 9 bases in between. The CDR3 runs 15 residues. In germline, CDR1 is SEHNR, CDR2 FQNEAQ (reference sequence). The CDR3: CASSLARGWNTEAFF. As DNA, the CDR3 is TGTGCCAGCAGCTTAGCGCGGGGGTGGAACACTGAAGCTTTCTTT. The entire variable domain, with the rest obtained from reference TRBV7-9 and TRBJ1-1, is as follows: DTGVSQNPRHKITKRGQNVTFRCDPISEHNRLYWYRQTLGQGPEFLTYFQNEAQLEKSRLLSDRFSAERPKGSFSTLEIQRTEQGDSAMYLCASSLARGWNTEAFFGQGTRLTVV.

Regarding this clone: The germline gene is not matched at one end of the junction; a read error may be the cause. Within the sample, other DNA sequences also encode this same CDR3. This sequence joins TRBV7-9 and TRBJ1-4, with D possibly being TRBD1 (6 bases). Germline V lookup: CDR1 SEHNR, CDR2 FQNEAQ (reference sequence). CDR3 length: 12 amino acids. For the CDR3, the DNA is TGCGCCAGCAGCCGAGGGGGGGAAAAACTGTTTTTT. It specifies CASSRGGEKLFF.

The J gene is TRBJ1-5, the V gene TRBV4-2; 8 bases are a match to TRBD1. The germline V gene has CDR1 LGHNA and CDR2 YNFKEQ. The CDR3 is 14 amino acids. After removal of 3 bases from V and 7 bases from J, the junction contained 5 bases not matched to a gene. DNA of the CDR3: TGTGCCAGCAGCCAGACAGGGGAGGGACAGCCCCAGCATTTT. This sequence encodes CASSQTGEGQPQHF.

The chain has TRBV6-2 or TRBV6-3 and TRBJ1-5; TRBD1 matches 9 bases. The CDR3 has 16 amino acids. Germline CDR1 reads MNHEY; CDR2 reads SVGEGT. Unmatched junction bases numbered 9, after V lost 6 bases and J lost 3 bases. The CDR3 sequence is CASSRVQGADNQPQHF. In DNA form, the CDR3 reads TGTGCCAGCAGCCGAGTACAGGGGGCAGACAATCAGCCCCAGCATTTT.

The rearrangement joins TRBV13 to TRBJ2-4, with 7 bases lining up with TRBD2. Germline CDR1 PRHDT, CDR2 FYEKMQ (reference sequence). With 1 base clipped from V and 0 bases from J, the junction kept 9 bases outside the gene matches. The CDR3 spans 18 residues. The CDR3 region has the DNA TGTGCCAGCAGCTTAGCGGCTAGCGGCCTACTAGCCAAAAACATTCAGTACTTC. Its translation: CASSLAASGLLAKNIQYF.

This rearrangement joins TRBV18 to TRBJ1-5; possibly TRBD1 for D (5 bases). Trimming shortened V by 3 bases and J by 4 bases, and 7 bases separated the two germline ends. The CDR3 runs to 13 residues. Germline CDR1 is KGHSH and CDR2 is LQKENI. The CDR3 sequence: CASSPGQNQPQHF. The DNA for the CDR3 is TGTGCCAGCTCACCGGGGCAGAATCAGCCCCAGCATTTT. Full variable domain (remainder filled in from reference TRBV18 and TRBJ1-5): NAGVMQNPRHLVRRRGQEARLRCSPMKGHSHVYWYRQLPEEGLKFMVYLQKENIIDESGMPKERFSAEFPKEGPSILRIQQVVRGDSAAYFCASSPGQNQPQHFGDGTRLSIL.